This T cell receptor (beta chain) was sequenced for a study of T cells in Graves' hyperthyroidism and ophthalmopathy. The wider study: Specimen type is peripheral blood, collected at initial diagnosis prior to any treatment. Findings of the study overall: Within blood appeared most thyroid clonotypes that had expanded above 0.001. Through a model of 13 V-J features, ophthalmopathy was separated from stable hyperthyroidism.

The investigators amplified TCR beta CDR3 regions from RNA transcripts. In the first-round RT-PCR of the TCR CDR3, the HTBI primer set was used. TCRdb analysed the multiplex PCR reads with MiXCR anew, one entry per CDR3 protein. The top ten clones hold 35% to 50% of a sample with approximately 380,000 distinct CDR3 sequences, approximately 18% of them seen once. V shed 5 bases and J 0 bases; nucleotides not matched to a gene: 13. This CDR3 has 19 residues. Germline V gene lookup returns CDR1 SGHTA and CDR2 FQGTGA. This clonotype has a count of ten or more. Antigen: not known. The PBMCs had their origin in 7.5 to 10 ml of fresh peripheral blood.

Sequenced input: blood. The sequence derives from a man aged 18 to 30 with Graves' ophthalmopathy. The chain is built from TRBV7-3 and TRBJ2-3; 11 bases align to TRBD2. The CDR3, as DNA: TGTGCCAGCAGCGCGCACGGGACTAGCGGACTCGGTAGCACAGATACGCAGTATTTT. Protein product: CASSAHGTSGLGSTDTQYF.